Given below is one TCR beta chain in context. Naivety among CD8 cells was defined by CD45RO negativity and positive CCR7 selection, thereby excluding terminally differentiated effector memory CD45RA+ cells. Caucasian adults residing in Nashville, Tennessee made up all the donors. V lost 2 bases and J lost 3; bases outside the gene matches: 9. This CDR3 is built from 17 residues. The germline gives CDR1 MNHEY, CDR2 SMNVEV (reference sequence). This entry is derived from a study of shared clonotypes between healthy human individuals. Overall study context: CD4 naive cells filled three plates per donor, CD4 memory three, CD8 naive two and CD8 memory one.

The authors ran the assay at deep level. The table came from immunoSEQ multiplex PCR; TCRdb's copy has only in-frame clones and leaves some out. The table includes about 1,800,000 clones, about 95% detected once. Material for sequencing was naive CD8+ T cells sorted from blood. This receptor was taken from a man younger than 35 in good health. The V call is TRBV27, the J call TRBJ2-7; 11 bases align to TRBD2. CDR3 DNA sequence: TGTGCCAGCAGTTTAGAAGGAACGGGACTAGCGGTCTACGAGCAGTACTTC. This encodes CASSLEGTGLAVYEQYF.